Listed below are T cell receptor beta chains from one sample, sequenced in a study of PD-L1 blockade in urothelial cancer. The protocol was immunoSEQ multiplex PCR, while the TCRdb copy is restricted to in-frame clones and leaves out a portion. The sample gives 17,000 or so clones, about nine tenths of which show up once; 5.9% is in the top ten. Sequenced here: PBMCs, sampled around atezolizumab (anti-PD-L1) treatment. The receptors were sampled from a man aged 45-60 years with urothelial cancer. CDR3s include the opening cysteine and the closing phenylalanine or tryptophan. D genes are given only for firm matches. Only part of the rows carry a size: once, few, many, or a class if the clone is expanded.

V	size	length	D	J	DNA	CDR3
TRBV4-2	.	15	.	TRBJ2-1	TGTGCCAGCAGCCCGGGGGGCGTAGCTTCGGATGAGCAGTTCTTC	CASSPGGVASDEQFF
TRBV5-6	.	16	TRBD1	TRBJ1-1	TGTGCCAGCAGCTTGGCGGTGGGGACAGGGGGTACTGAAGCTTTCTTT	CASSLAVGTGGTEAFF
TRBV11-3	.	14	.	TRBJ2-7	TGTGCCAGCAGCTTGGGCCCAACACCCTACGAGCAGTACTTC	CASSLGPTPYEQYF
TRBV7-3	.	14	TRBD1	TRBJ2-1	TGTGCCAGCAGCTCATGGACAGGGACTAATGAGCAGTTCTTC	CASSSWTGTNEQFF
TRBV19	.	14	TRBD2	TRBJ2-7	TGTGCCAGTAGTGCGTCGGGGGGAACTTACGAGCAGTACTTC	CASSASGGTYEQYF
TRBV14	few	15	TRBD2	TRBJ2-3	TGTGCCAGCAGCCAACAAGGGACTAAGACAGATACGCAGTATTTT	CASSQQGTKTDTQYF
TRBV21-1	.	13	.	TRBJ1-2	TGTGCCAGCTCGGGACAGATGAACTATGGCTACACCTTC	CASSGQMNYGYTF
TRBV14	.	17	TRBD2	TRBJ2-1	TGTGCCAGCACCCGGGGGAGCGGGAGGACTCCCTACAATGAGCAGTTCTTC	CASTRGSGRTPYNEQFF
TRBV5-1	.	17	TRBD1	TRBJ2-2	TGCGCCAGCAGCTTGGCCGGGACAGGCGGCGGCACCGGGGAGCTGTTTTTT	CASSLAGTGGGTGELFF
TRBV10-2	once	15	TRBD2	TRBJ2-3	TGCGCCAGCAAGGAGCGGGGGGGCGGGGGGGATACGCAGTATTTT	CASKERGGGGDTQYF
TRBV15	once	15	TRBD2	TRBJ2-7	TGTGCCACCAGCAGAGGAACTAGCGGGATCGACGAGCAGTACTTC	CATSRGTSGIDEQYF
TRBV5-6	.	16	TRBD1	TRBJ2-7	TGTGCCAGCAGCTTGGTTGGGGGACAGGTGTCCTACGAGCAGTACTTC	CASSLVGGQVSYEQYF
TRBV5-1	.	16	TRBD2	TRBJ2-3	TGCGCCAGCAGCTTGTCCCGGGGGGGCCCCACAGATACGCAGTATTTT	CASSLSRGGPTDTQYF
TRBV2	few	13	.	TRBJ1-5	TGTGCCAGCGGAGACTCGCGGGGATCTCCCCAGCATTTT	CASGDSRGSPQHF
TRBV7-2	.	16	TRBD2	TRBJ2-1	TGTGCCAGCAGCTCCGGTAGCGGGAGGGCCCTCGGCGGGCAGTTCTTC	CASSSGSGRALGGQFF
TRBV9	.	14	.	TRBJ2-3	TGTGCCAGCAGCGTAGGACAGGGCACAGATACGCAGTATTTT	CASSVGQGTDTQYF
TRBV5-1	.	15	.	TRBJ2-3	TGCGCCAGCAGCTTGGAGGGCAGGGGCCAAGATACGCAGTATTTT	CASSLEGRGQDTQYF
TRBV27	.	17	TRBD1	TRBJ1-4	TGTGCCAGCAGTCCGACCGGGACAGGGGCCTCTTGGGAAAAACTGTTTTTT	CASSPTGTGASWEKLFF
TRBV2	.	15	.	TRBJ1-5	TGTGCCAGCACTACCGGGACACCTCTCAATCAGCCCCAGCATTTT	CASTTGTPLNQPQHF
TRBV21-1	.	18	.	TRBJ2-1	TGTGCCAGCAGCAAAGTTGGGACTAGCGGGAGGACCTACAATGAGCAGTTCTTC	CASSKVGTSGRTYNEQFF
TRBV7-7	once	15	TRBD2	TRBJ2-3	TGTGCTAGCAGCCCGAGCGGGGGGGCTGGAGATACGCAGTATTTT	CASSPSGGAGDTQYF
TRBV7-9	.	17	.	TRBJ2-5	TGTGCCAGCAGCTTAGGGGTCCAGGCTAGTAGGGAGGAGACCCAGTACTTC	CASSLGVQASREETQYF
TRBV4-3	.	16	TRBD2	TRBJ2-1	TGCGCCAGCAGCCGAGGGACTAGCGGAGGGGGTAATGAGCAGTTCTTC	CASSRGTSGGGNEQFF
TRBV2	.	17	TRBD2	TRBJ2-2	TGTGCCAGCATCGGACTAGCGGGGGCTATCAACACCGGGGAGCTGTTTTTT	CASIGLAGAINTGELFF
TRBV30	.	14	.	TRBJ1-1	TGTGCCTGGAGCCTGGGAGGATTGAACACTGAAGCTTTCTTT	CAWSLGGLNTEAFF
TRBV19	.	14	.	TRBJ2-7	TGTGCCAGTAGTCCCGGACTAGGGGGATACGAGCAGTACTTC	CASSPGLGGYEQYF
TRBV2	.	18	TRBD2	TRBJ2-7	TGTGCCAGCACCCCGGGACTAGCGGGGGGCCGGAGCTCCTACGAGCAGTACTTC	CASTPGLAGGRSSYEQYF
TRBV19	.	16	TRBD2	TRBJ2-3	TGTGCCAGTAGTATTACTTCTAGCGGGAGGTCGGATACGCAGTATTTT	CASSITSSGRSDTQYF
TRBV7-6	once	17	TRBD2	TRBJ2-3	TGTGCCAGCAGCTTAGGACCACTAGCGGGATACACAGATACGCAGTATTTT	CASSLGPLAGYTDTQYF
TRBV6-5	.	16	TRBD2	TRBJ2-5	TGTGCCAGCAGTTACCTTAGCGGGGGGGCCAGAGAGACCCAGTACTTC	CASSYLSGGARETQYF
TRBV13	.	12	.	TRBJ1-6	TGTGCCAGCAGCTTACAGGGCTCACCCCTCCACTTT	CASSLQGSPLHF
TRBV5-1	.	19	.	TRBJ2-1	TGCGCCAGCAGGTTGCGGGCCGACAGGAGCTACTCTGCCTACAATGAGCAGTTCTTC	CASRLRADRSYSAYNEQFF
TRBV21-1	.	17	.	TRBJ2-3	TGTGCCAGCAGCAAAGTCAGAGCGGGAGCGAGCACAGATACGCAGTATTTT	CASSKVRAGASTDTQYF
TRBV5-6	once	12	.	TRBJ2-5	TGTGCCAGCAGCTTGGGAGAAGAGACCCAGTACTTC	CASSLGEETQYF
TRBV5-4	.	15	TRBD2	TRBJ2-1	TGTGCCAGCAGCTCCAGACTAGCGGGGTACAATGAGCAGTTCTTC	CASSSRLAGYNEQFF
TRBV27	once	16	TRBD1	TRBJ2-2	TGTGCCAGCAGTGTAAACCCGGGACAGGGGACCGGGGAGCTGTTTTTT	CASSVNPGQGTGELFF
TRBV7-9	.	14	TRBD1	TRBJ2-1	TGTGCCAGCAGCTTAAGGGACAGGTCGCATGAGCAGTTCTTC	CASSLRDRSHEQFF
TRBV12-5	.	14	.	TRBJ2-5	TGTGCTAGTGGTTTGTTTAGGGGCCCTATGACCCAGTACTTC	CASGLFRGPMTQYF
TRBV7-2	.	15	.	TRBJ2-7	TGTGCCAGCAGCTCCCCCAGGGGATCGGCCTACGAGCAGTACTTC	CASSSPRGSAYEQYF
TRBV18	.	11	.	TRBJ2-1	TGTGCCAGCTCACCTCAGAATGAGCAGTTCTTC	CASSPQNEQFF
TRBV19	.	18	TRBD2	TRBJ2-7	TGTGCCAGTAGTAAAATACCCCTAGGACTAGCGGGACCGTTCGAGCAGTACTTC	CASSKIPLGLAGPFEQYF
TRBV5-1	.	15	.	TRBJ2-5	TGCGCCAGCAGCTTTATGGGGCCGTACCAAGAGACCCAGTACTTC	CASSFMGPYQETQYF
TRBV19	.	14	.	TRBJ2-2	TGTGCCAGTATCGGACACATAAACACCGGGGAGCTGTTTTTT	CASIGHINTGELFF